This TCR beta chain came from a study of cytomegalovirus exposure and HLA in healthy donors. The PCR ran on 60 Vbeta and 13 Jbeta primers. Measured with immunoSEQ multiplex PCR; TCRdb has only the in-frame clones, and not every one. This sample has 95,000 to 150,000 clones; around 85% occur once, and the top ten carry 2% to 2.5%. Germline assignment: CDR1 SGHDT and CDR2 YYEEEE. V trimming: 3 bases; J trimming: 1 base; junction bases outside the gene matches: 8. This CDR3 contains 16 residues. This clone was recorded only once. This rearrangement joins TRBV5-6 to TRBJ2-3, with 7 nucleotides matching TRBD2. What was sequenced was PBMCs. This clonotype was obtained from a man aged 30 to 39 in good health and CMV-seronegative. The CDR3 is CASSWGAGSGTDTQYF. The CDR3 coding sequence is TGTGCCAGCAGCTGGGGAGCGGGGTCCGGCACAGATACGCAGTATTTT.